The 7 T cell receptor beta chains listed next were all sequenced from one sample in a study of cytomegalovirus exposure and HLA in healthy donors. PCR involved 60 Vbeta and 13 Jbeta primers. Profiling relied on immunoSEQ multiplex PCR, and the TCRdb table lists in-frame clones only, not all of them. The profile shows under 130,000 clones, around two thirds of them singletons. Specimen: PBMCs. These receptors all come from a young man in good health and CMV-seropositive.

This clone was picked up a small number of times. The chain has TRBV28 and TRBJ1-6; 7 bases map to TRBD1. CDR3 length equals 15 residues. V was pared by 5 bases and J by 9 bases, with 10 bases of the junction left unmatched. The germline V gene has CDR1 MDHEN and CDR2 SYDVKM. The CDR3 region has the DNA TGTGCCAGCAGTACCGCGGACAGGTTGGGTTCACCCCTCCACTTT. Protein product: CASSTADRLGSPLHF.

The count of this clone is one. The rearrangement joins TRBV9 to TRBJ2-1; a possible D gene is TRBD2 (5 bases). CDR3 length equals 16 residues. Germline lookup yields CDR1 SGDLS and CDR2 YYNGEE. V lost 0 bases and J 0 bases, leaving 10 bases between the germline ends. The DNA for the CDR3 is TGTGCCAGCAGCGTAGGAGGGCACGTCTCCTACAATGAGCAGTTCTTC. It yields the protein CASSVGGHVSYNEQFF.

The rearrangement joins TRBV6-5 to TRBJ2-7, with a weak D call TRBD1 (6 bases). The CDR3 spans 12 residues. Germline CDR1 MNHEY, CDR2 SVGAGI. With 6 bases removed from V and 4 bases from J, the gap between germline ends came to 10 bases. The chain's CDR3 is CASSQDSYEQYF. The CDR3 region has the DNA TGTGCCAGCAGCCAGGACAGTTACGAGCAGTACTTC.

This chain joins TRBV13 and TRBJ2-3; 7 nucleotides match TRBD2. CDR1 and CDR2 (germline): PRHDT, FYEKMQ (reference sequence). The CDR3 totals 14 residues. Trimming at V came to 4 bases and at J to 5 bases, leaving 6 bases not matched to a gene. The CDR3 spells CASSWGEGQDTQYF. CDR3 coding DNA: TGTGCCAGCAGCTGGGGGGAGGGTCAAGATACGCAGTATTTT.

The chain is built from TRBV7-6 and TRBJ2-1; 9 bases align to TRBD1. V gave up 1 base and J gave up 8 bases; unmatched junction bases: 12. CDR1 and CDR2 (germline): SGHVS, FNYEAQ. The CDR3 contains 17 residues. The CDR3 bases are TGTGCCAGCAGCTTAGATCTACAGGGGGCTTTATATGATGAGCAGTTCTTC. It codes for CASSLDLQGALYDEQFF.

The V gene is TRBV10-1, the J gene TRBJ2-3; 13 positions match TRBD2. Trimming at V came to 0 bases and at J to 0 bases, leaving 3 bases not matched to a gene. The CDR3 runs 18 residues. CDR1 is WNHNN and CDR2 is SYGVQD in the germline V gene (reference sequence). For the CDR3, the DNA is TGCGCCAGCAGTGAGTCTACGACTAGCGGGGGGAGCACAGATACGCAGTATTTT. Protein product: CASSESTTSGGSTDTQYF.

V is TRBV5-1 and J is TRBJ1-1, with TRBD1 matching over 7 bases. V dropped 3 bases and J dropped 4; count of bases not matched to a gene: 6. Germline V CDR1 and CDR2: SGHRS, YFSETQ. There are 14 residues in the CDR3. CDR3 protein: CASSSGGQITEAFF. The DNA for the CDR3 is TGCGCCAGCAGCTCCGGGGGACAGATCACTGAAGCTTTCTTT.